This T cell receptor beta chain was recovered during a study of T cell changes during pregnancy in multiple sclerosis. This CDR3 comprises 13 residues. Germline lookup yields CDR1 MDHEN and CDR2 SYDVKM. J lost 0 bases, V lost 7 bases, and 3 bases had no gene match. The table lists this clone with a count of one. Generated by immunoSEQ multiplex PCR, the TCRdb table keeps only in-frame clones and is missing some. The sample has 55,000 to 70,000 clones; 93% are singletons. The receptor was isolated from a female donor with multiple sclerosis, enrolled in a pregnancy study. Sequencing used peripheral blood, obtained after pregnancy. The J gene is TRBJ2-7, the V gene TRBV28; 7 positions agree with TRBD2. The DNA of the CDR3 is TGTGCCAGCACGGGCGGGAGCTCCTACGAGCAGTACTTC. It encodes CASTGGSSYEQYF.